The source of this T cell receptor (beta chain) is a study of OX40 agonist ivuxolimab in advanced cancers. Clones were sequenced by immunoSEQ multiplex PCR, and TCRdb holds only the in-frame ones, with some missing. Here the sample spans about 21,000 clones, roughly three quarters being singletons. Looked up from germline, CDR1 is SGHNT and CDR2 is YYREEE (reference sequence). There are 12 residues in the CDR3. Between the trimmed V and J ends, which lost 4 bases and 3 bases, there was a span of 8 bases. The chain carries TRBV5-4 and TRBJ2-7, with D possibly TRBD1 on 6 matching bases. The sequencing here drew on CD4+ or CD8+ T cells sorted from blood, taken in a trial of the OX40 agonist ivuxolimab. The receptor's source is an adult with an advanced solid tumor such as melanoma, head and neck, liver or kidney cancer. The CDR3 bases are TGTGCCAGCAGCGTGGACAGCTACGAGCAGTACTTC. It translates to CASSVDSYEQYF.